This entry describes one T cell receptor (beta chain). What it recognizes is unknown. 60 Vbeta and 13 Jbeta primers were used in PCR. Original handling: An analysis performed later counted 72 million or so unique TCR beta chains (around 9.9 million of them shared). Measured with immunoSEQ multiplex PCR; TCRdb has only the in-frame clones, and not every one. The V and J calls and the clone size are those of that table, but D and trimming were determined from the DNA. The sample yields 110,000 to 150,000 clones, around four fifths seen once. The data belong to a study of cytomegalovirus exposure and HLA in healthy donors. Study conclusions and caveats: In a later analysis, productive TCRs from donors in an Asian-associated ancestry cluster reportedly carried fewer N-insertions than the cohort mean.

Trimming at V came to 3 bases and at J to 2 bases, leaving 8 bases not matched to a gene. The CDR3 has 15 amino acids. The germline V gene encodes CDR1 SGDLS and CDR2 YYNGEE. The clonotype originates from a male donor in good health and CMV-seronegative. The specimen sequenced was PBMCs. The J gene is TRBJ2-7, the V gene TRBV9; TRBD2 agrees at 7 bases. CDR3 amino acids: CASSGGGLLTYEQYF. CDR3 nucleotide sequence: TGTGCCAGCAGCGGGGGGGGACTACTAACCTACGAGCAGTACTTC.